This is a list of T cell receptor beta chains from one sample in a study of blood T cell repertoires in COVID-19. The repertoire was sequenced with immunoSEQ multiplex PCR; TCRdb's copy has only in-frame clones and lacks some. In the table there are some 360,000 clones, roughly 90% of which are singletons. The sequenced material came from peripheral blood. Every receptor here comes from a woman in her sixties or seventies with COVID-19, enrolled during active disease. Each CDR3 is given with its conserved first and last residue. Fields, in order: CDR3 protein, CDR3 DNA, clone size, V gene, D gene, J gene. A D gene is named only where the DNA matches it firmly. Some rows mark clone size as missing; the rest say once, few, many or name a class of expanded clone.

cdr3_aa: CASSRGGMNTEAFF
cdr3_nt: TGTGCCAGTAGTAGAGGAGGTATGAACACTGAAGCTTTCTTT
clone_size: -
v_call: TRBV19
d_call: -
j_call: TRBJ1-1

cdr3_aa: CASSSTSGPDTQYF
cdr3_nt: TGTGCCAGCAGCTCGACTAGCGGCCCAGATACGCAGTATTTT
clone_size: -
v_call: TRBV7-2
d_call: TRBD2
j_call: TRBJ2-3

cdr3_aa: CASSQAIGSYYNEQFF
cdr3_nt: TGTGCCAGCAGCCAAGCTATTGGTAGCTACTACAATGAGCAGTTCTTC
clone_size: -
v_call: TRBV4-2
d_call: -
j_call: TRBJ2-1

cdr3_aa: CASSQDRGPGYTF
cdr3_nt: TGTGCCAGCAGCCAAGACAGGGGGCCGGGCTACACCTTC
clone_size: -
v_call: TRBV3-1/TRBV3-2
d_call: TRBD1
j_call: TRBJ1-2

cdr3_aa: CASTPGTANSPLHF
cdr3_nt: TGTGCCAGCACTCCCGGGACAGCCAATTCACCCCTCCACTTT
clone_size: -
v_call: TRBV27
d_call: TRBD1
j_call: TRBJ1-6

cdr3_aa: CASSPPGQGFGELFF
cdr3_nt: TGTGCCAGCAGCCCGCCGGGACAGGGGTTCGGGGAGCTGTTTTTT
clone_size: -
v_call: TRBV3-1/TRBV3-2
d_call: TRBD1
j_call: TRBJ2-2

cdr3_aa: CASSSTGDNEKLFF
cdr3_nt: TGTGCCAGCAGTTCGACGGGAGATAATGAAAAACTGTTTTTT
clone_size: -
v_call: TRBV28
d_call: -
j_call: TRBJ1-4

cdr3_aa: CASSADRNTEAFF
cdr3_nt: TGTGCCAGCAGCGCCGACAGGAACACTGAAGCTTTCTTT
clone_size: -
v_call: TRBV2
d_call: -
j_call: TRBJ1-1

cdr3_aa: CASTSRGAGETQYF
cdr3_nt: TGTGCCAGCACCAGCCGGGGGGCTGGGGAGACCCAGTACTTC
clone_size: -
v_call: TRBV5-4
d_call: -
j_call: TRBJ2-5

cdr3_aa: CASSSAGTGTGELFF
cdr3_nt: TGTGCCAGCAGCTCCGCCGGGACAGGCACCGGGGAGCTGTTTTTT
clone_size: -
v_call: TRBV11-2
d_call: TRBD1
j_call: TRBJ2-2

cdr3_aa: CAISGDRFYEQYF
cdr3_nt: TGTGCCATCAGTGGGGACAGATTCTACGAGCAGTACTTC
clone_size: -
v_call: TRBV10-3
d_call: TRBD1
j_call: TRBJ2-7

cdr3_aa: CASSLVKGATSANYGYTF
cdr3_nt: TGTGCCAGCAGCTTAGTTAAGGGAGCCACCTCAGCTAACTATGGCTACACCTTC
clone_size: -
v_call: TRBV7-9
d_call: -
j_call: TRBJ1-2

cdr3_aa: CASRPTGLAKNIQYF
cdr3_nt: TGTGCCAGCAGGCCTACAGGGTTGGCCAAAAACATTCAGTACTTC
clone_size: -
v_call: TRBV6-2/TRBV6-3
d_call: -
j_call: TRBJ2-4

cdr3_aa: CASSPISGANVLTF
cdr3_nt: TGTGCCAGCAGCCCCATCTCTGGGGCCAACGTCCTGACTTTC
clone_size: -
v_call: TRBV7-3
d_call: -
j_call: TRBJ2-6

cdr3_aa: CASSFDSHGEAFF
cdr3_nt: TGTGCCAGCAGTTTTGACAGTCATGGTGAAGCTTTCTTT
clone_size: -
v_call: TRBV6-5
d_call: -
j_call: TRBJ1-1

cdr3_aa: CASSLYQGSPLHF
cdr3_nt: TGTGCCAGCAGTTTATATCAGGGATCACCCCTCCACTTT
clone_size: -
v_call: TRBV27
d_call: -
j_call: TRBJ1-6

cdr3_aa: CASIPPGTNTGELFF
cdr3_nt: TGTGCCAGCATTCCCCCGGGAACCAACACCGGGGAGCTGTTTTTT
clone_size: -
v_call: TRBV6-5
d_call: -
j_call: TRBJ2-2

cdr3_aa: CAGAKFGTRYSNQPQHF
cdr3_nt: TGTGCTGGGGCGAAGTTCGGGACACGATATAGCAATCAGCCCCAGCATTTT
clone_size: -
v_call: TRBV6-4
d_call: -
j_call: TRBJ1-5

cdr3_aa: CASSPGQKGNQPQHF
cdr3_nt: TGTGCCAGCAGCCCGGGACAGAAGGGGAATCAGCCCCAGCATTTT
clone_size: -
v_call: TRBV3-1/TRBV3-2
d_call: TRBD1
j_call: TRBJ1-5

cdr3_aa: CASSEATGGSGNTIYF
cdr3_nt: TGTGCCAGCAGTGAAGCCACAGGGGGATCTGGAAACACCATATATTTT
clone_size: -
v_call: TRBV6-1
d_call: TRBD1
j_call: TRBJ1-3

cdr3_aa: CASSSPTGTGGTYGASYTF
cdr3_nt: TGCGCCAGCAGCTCTCCTACCGGGACAGGGGGGACCTATGGTGCGAGCTACACCTTC
clone_size: -
v_call: TRBV5-1
d_call: TRBD1
j_call: TRBJ1-2

cdr3_aa: CASSLALLFGTGEGETQYF
cdr3_nt: TGTGCCAGCAGCTTAGCTCTGTTATTCGGGACAGGGGAAGGGGAGACCCAGTACTTC
clone_size: -
v_call: TRBV7-9
d_call: TRBD1
j_call: TRBJ2-5

cdr3_aa: CASSDPGPEKLFF
cdr3_nt: TGCGCCAGCAGTGACCCAGGGCCGGAAAAACTGTTTTTT
clone_size: -
v_call: TRBV10-2
d_call: -
j_call: TRBJ1-4

cdr3_aa: CASSFATGSEQYF
cdr3_nt: TGCGCCAGCAGCTTCGCAACGGGATCCGAGCAGTACTTC
clone_size: -
v_call: TRBV5-1
d_call: -
j_call: TRBJ2-7

cdr3_aa: CASSQDGGYRGWNTEAFF
cdr3_nt: TGTGCCAGCAGCCAAGATGGGGGATACAGGGGGTGGAACACTGAAGCTTTCTTT
clone_size: few
v_call: TRBV3-1/TRBV3-2
d_call: TRBD1
j_call: TRBJ1-1

cdr3_aa: CASSQGQGGDTQYF
cdr3_nt: TGTGCCAGCTCCCAAGGACAGGGTGGAGATACGCAGTATTTT
clone_size: -
v_call: TRBV18
d_call: TRBD1
j_call: TRBJ2-3

cdr3_aa: CASSPGTSGGAETQYF
cdr3_nt: TGTGCCAGCAGCCCCGGGACTAGCGGGGGGGCAGAGACCCAGTACTTC
clone_size: -
v_call: TRBV4-2
d_call: TRBD2
j_call: TRBJ2-5

cdr3_aa: CASSFTQNTGELFF
cdr3_nt: TGTGCCAGCAGCTTCACACAGAACACCGGGGAGCTGTTTTTT
clone_size: -
v_call: TRBV7-9
d_call: -
j_call: TRBJ2-2

cdr3_aa: CASSLVAGLISYEQYF
cdr3_nt: TGCGCCAGCAGCTTGGTCGCGGGGCTGATCTCCTACGAGCAGTACTTC
clone_size: -
v_call: TRBV5-1
d_call: -
j_call: TRBJ2-7

cdr3_aa: CASRLGGGWETQYF
cdr3_nt: TGTGCCAGCAGGCTGGGCGGGGGTTGGGAGACCCAGTACTTC
clone_size: -
v_call: TRBV28
d_call: TRBD2
j_call: TRBJ2-5

cdr3_aa: CASSLFFIYRGTSNSPLHF
cdr3_nt: TGTGCCAGCAGCTTATTTTTTATATACCGTGGGACTTCAAATTCACCCCTCCACTTT
clone_size: -
v_call: TRBV7-2
d_call: -
j_call: TRBJ1-6

cdr3_aa: CASSPGQGPTDTQYF
cdr3_nt: TGTGCCAGCAGTCCGGGACAGGGTCCTACAGATACGCAGTATTTT
clone_size: -
v_call: TRBV28
d_call: TRBD1
j_call: TRBJ2-3

cdr3_aa: CASSLRPPTGYGGDEPQHF
cdr3_nt: TGTGCCAGCAGCTTGCGTCCGCCTACAGGGTATGGTGGTGATGAGCCCCAGCATTTT
clone_size: -
v_call: TRBV5-6
d_call: -
j_call: TRBJ1-5

cdr3_aa: CASRTSGGLETQYF
cdr3_nt: TGTGCCAGCCGGACTAGCGGGGGGCTGGAGACCCAGTACTTC
clone_size: -
v_call: TRBV27
d_call: TRBD2
j_call: TRBJ2-5

cdr3_aa: CASLSVSYNEQFF
cdr3_nt: TGTGCCAGCCTATCCGTCTCCTACAATGAGCAGTTCTTC
clone_size: -
v_call: TRBV6-5
d_call: -
j_call: TRBJ2-1

cdr3_aa: CASSEGGEKLFF
cdr3_nt: TGCGCCAGCAGCGAGGGAGGTGAAAAACTGTTTTTT
clone_size: few
v_call: TRBV5-1
d_call: -
j_call: TRBJ1-4

cdr3_aa: CASSRQGSNQPQHF
cdr3_nt: TGTGCCAGCAGTCGTCAGGGTAGCAATCAGCCCCAGCATTTT
clone_size: -
v_call: TRBV2
d_call: -
j_call: TRBJ1-5

cdr3_aa: CASRTGGKYEQYF
cdr3_nt: TGTGCCAGCAGGACAGGGGGAAAGTACGAGCAGTACTTC
clone_size: -
v_call: TRBV28
d_call: TRBD1
j_call: TRBJ2-7

cdr3_aa: CASSSRLPEDTEAFF
cdr3_nt: TGTGCCAGCTCATCCCGACTCCCCGAGGACACTGAAGCTTTCTTT
clone_size: -
v_call: TRBV18
d_call: -
j_call: TRBJ1-1

cdr3_aa: CASSHITDTQYF
cdr3_nt: TGTGCCAGCAGCCACATCACAGATACGCAGTATTTT
clone_size: -
v_call: TRBV3-1/TRBV3-2
d_call: -
j_call: TRBJ2-3

cdr3_aa: CAWIRQGLGGNTIYF
cdr3_nt: TGTGCCTGGATCCGACAGGGACTTGGTGGAAACACCATATATTTT
clone_size: -
v_call: TRBV30
d_call: TRBD1
j_call: TRBJ1-3

cdr3_aa: CASSALTSSGTQYF
cdr3_nt: TGTGCCAGCAGCGCTCTGACTAGCTCTGGTACGCAGTATTTT
clone_size: few
v_call: TRBV2
d_call: TRBD2
j_call: TRBJ2-3

cdr3_aa: CASSVGTAPTYGYTF
cdr3_nt: TGTGCCAGCAGCGTAGGGACAGCCCCTACCTATGGCTACACCTTC
clone_size: -
v_call: TRBV9
d_call: -
j_call: TRBJ1-2

cdr3_aa: CSVPDPANYGYTF
cdr3_nt: TGCAGCGTTCCTGATCCGGCTAACTATGGCTACACCTTC
clone_size: -
v_call: TRBV29-1
d_call: -
j_call: TRBJ1-2

cdr3_aa: CASSGAPGQGDGNTIYF
cdr3_nt: TGTGCCAGCAGTGGAGCCCCGGGACAGGGGGATGGAAACACCATATATTTT
clone_size: -
v_call: TRBV6-1
d_call: TRBD1
j_call: TRBJ1-3

cdr3_aa: CASSGGGGTEAFF
cdr3_nt: TGTGCCAGCAGTGGAGGGGGTGGCACTGAAGCTTTCTTT
clone_size: -
v_call: TRBV2
d_call: -
j_call: TRBJ1-1

cdr3_aa: CASSLQTAATYEQYF
cdr3_nt: TGCGCCAGCAGCTTGCAAACAGCTGCAACCTACGAGCAGTACTTC
clone_size: -
v_call: TRBV5-1
d_call: -
j_call: TRBJ2-7

cdr3_aa: CASSDGQGNTEAFF
cdr3_nt: TGTGCCAGCTCCGATGGACAGGGTAACACTGAAGCTTTCTTT
clone_size: -
v_call: TRBV18
d_call: TRBD1
j_call: TRBJ1-1

cdr3_aa: CASSPWLGDMNTEAFF
cdr3_nt: TGTGCCAGCTCACCTTGGTTGGGGGACATGAACACTGAAGCTTTCTTT
clone_size: -
v_call: TRBV18
d_call: -
j_call: TRBJ1-1

cdr3_aa: CASWPRGQEYEQYF
cdr3_nt: TGTGCCAGCTGGCCTAGGGGACAGGAGTACGAGCAGTACTTC
clone_size: -
v_call: TRBV28
d_call: TRBD1
j_call: TRBJ2-7